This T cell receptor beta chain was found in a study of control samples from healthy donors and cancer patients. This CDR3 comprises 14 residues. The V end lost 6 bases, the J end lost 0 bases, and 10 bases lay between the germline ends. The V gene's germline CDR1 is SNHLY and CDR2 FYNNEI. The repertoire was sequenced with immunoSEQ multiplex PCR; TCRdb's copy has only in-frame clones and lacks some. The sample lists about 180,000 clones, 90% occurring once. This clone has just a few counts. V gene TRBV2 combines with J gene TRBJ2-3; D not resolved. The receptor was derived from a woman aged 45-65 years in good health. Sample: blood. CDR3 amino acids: CASRRTGSTDTQYF. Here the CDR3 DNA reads TGTGCCAGCAGGAGGACCGGGAGCACAGATACGCAGTATTTT.